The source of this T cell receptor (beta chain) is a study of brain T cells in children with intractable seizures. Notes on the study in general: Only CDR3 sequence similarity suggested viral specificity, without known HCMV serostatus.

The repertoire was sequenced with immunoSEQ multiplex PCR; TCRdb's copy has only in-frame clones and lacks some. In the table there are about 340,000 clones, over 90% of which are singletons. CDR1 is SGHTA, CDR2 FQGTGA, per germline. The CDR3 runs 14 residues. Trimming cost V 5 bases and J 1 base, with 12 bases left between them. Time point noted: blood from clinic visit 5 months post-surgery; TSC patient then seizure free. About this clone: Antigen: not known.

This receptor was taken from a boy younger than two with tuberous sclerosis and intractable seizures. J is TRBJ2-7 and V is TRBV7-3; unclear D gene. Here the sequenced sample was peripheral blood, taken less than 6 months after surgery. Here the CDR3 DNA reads TGTGCCAGCAGCCCGACGGACGGATCCTACGAGCAGTACTTC. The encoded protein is CASSPTDGSYEQYF.